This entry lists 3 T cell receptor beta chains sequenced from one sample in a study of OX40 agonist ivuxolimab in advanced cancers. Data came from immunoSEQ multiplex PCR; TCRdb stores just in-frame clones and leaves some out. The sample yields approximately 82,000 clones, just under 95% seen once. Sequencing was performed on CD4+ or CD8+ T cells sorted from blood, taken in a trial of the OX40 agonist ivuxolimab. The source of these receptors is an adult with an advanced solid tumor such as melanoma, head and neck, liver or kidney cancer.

The CDR3 here is CASSQEWDRGRETQYF. CDR3 DNA sequence: TGCGCCAGCAGCCAAGAATGGGACAGGGGGCGGGAGACCCAGTACTTC. The J gene is TRBJ2-5, the V gene TRBV4-1; 12 bases are a match to TRBD1. Trimming cost V 0 bases and J 5 bases; bases outside gene matches: 4. CDR1 is MGHRA and CDR2 is YSYEKL in the germline V gene. The CDR3 has 16 residues.

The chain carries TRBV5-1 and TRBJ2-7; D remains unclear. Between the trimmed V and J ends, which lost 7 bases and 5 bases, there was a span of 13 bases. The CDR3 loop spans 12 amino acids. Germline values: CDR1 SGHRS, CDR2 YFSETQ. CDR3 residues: CASFNSGDEQYF. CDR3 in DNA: TGCGCCAGCTTTAACTCGGGTGACGAGCAGTACTTC.

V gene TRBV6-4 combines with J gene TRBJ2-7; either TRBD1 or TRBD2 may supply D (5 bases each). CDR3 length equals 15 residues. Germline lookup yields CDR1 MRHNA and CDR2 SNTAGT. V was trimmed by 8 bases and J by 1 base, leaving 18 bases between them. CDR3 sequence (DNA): TGTGCCAGCCTCCGGGGCACGACCCTTTCCTACGAGCAGTACTTC. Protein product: CASLRGTTLSYEQYF.